This T cell receptor beta chain was sequenced for a study of CD8 T cells in Susac syndrome. In germline, CDR1 is DFQATT, CDR2 SNEGSKA (reference sequence). V was clipped by 4 bases and J by 2 bases, with 9 bases between them. The CDR3 loop spans 12 amino acids. It was with random hexamers that roughly 0.45 to 1 ug RNA was reverse transcribed. TCRdb processed the immunoSEQ multiplex PCR reads anew with MiXCR; each CDR3 protein has one entry. The table has about 80,000 distinct CDR3 sequences, roughly 91% seen once. Input material: CD4+ T cells from PBMCs. The chain combines TRBV20-1 with TRBJ2-7; D remains ambiguous. The TCR originated in a human donor with Susac syndrome. CDR3 DNA sequence: TGCAGTGCTATTACAGATACCTACGAGCAGTACTTC. Protein: CSAITDTYEQYF.